The 21 T cell receptor beta chains presented below share a single source sample, sequenced in a study of blood T cell repertoires in COVID-19. Method: immunoSEQ multiplex PCR; TCRdb's copy keeps in-frame clones and lacks some. Among about 320,000 clones listed, approximately 88% were seen once. Sequencing was performed on PBMCs or T cells enriched from blood (not recorded which). Source of these receptors: a man aged 25 to 40 who had recovered from COVID-19.

The genes are TRBV7-3 and TRBJ2-3; 8 positions agree with TRBD1. CDR3 length equals 15 residues. Germline V gives CDR1 SGHTA, CDR2 FQGTGA. Trimming removed 5 bases from V and 1 base from J; junction bases left unmatched: 5. The chain's CDR3 is CASSPTGGGTDTQYF. DNA of the CDR3: TGTGCCAGCAGCCCTACAGGGGGAGGCACAGATACGCAGTATTTT.

V usage is TRBV21-1 and J usage is TRBJ1-5; the table's D call TRBD1 went unverified against the DNA. TRBV21-1 has pseudogene status. This CDR3 comprises 19 residues. Here the CDR3 reads CASSARGQGQGISNQPQHF. For the CDR3, the DNA is TGTGCCAGCAGCGCACGGGGACAGGGACAAGGTATTAGCAATCAGCCCCAGCATTTT.

The chain joins TRBV9 to TRBJ2-3; 8 bases are a match to TRBD2. The CDR3 runs to 19 residues. V gave up 5 bases and J gave up 3 bases; unmatched junction bases: 20. Germline CDR1 reads SGDLS; CDR2 reads YYNGEE. CDR3: CASSEPVSGGGSKTDTQYF. The CDR3 region has the DNA TGTGCCAGCAGTGAACCCGTGTCCGGCGGGGGGTCTAAAACAGATACGCAGTATTTT. The whole variable domain, remainder taken from reference TRBV9 and TRBJ2-3, is DSGVTQTPKHLITATGQRVTLRCSPRSGDLSVYWYQQSLDQGLQFLIQYYNGEERAKGNILERFSAQQFPDLHSELNLSSLELGDSALYFCASSEPVSGGGSKTDTQYFGPGTRLTVL.

The genes are TRBV6-9 and TRBJ1-5; TRBD1 is a possible D gene (6 bases). Trimming took 2 bases from V and 4 from J, leaving 9 bases between them. Germline V lookup: CDR1 MNHGY, CDR2 SVAAGI. The CDR3 sequence is 14 residues long. This CDR3 reads CASSYPQGNQPQHF. DNA for the CDR3: TGTGCCAGCAGTTATCCCCAGGGGAATCAGCCCCAGCATTTT.

This chain connects TRBV28 to TRBJ1-5; no reliable D call. Per the germline V gene, CDR1 is MDHEN and CDR2 is SYDVKM. The germline V and J ends were trimmed by 3 bases and 7 bases, with 13 bases remaining between them. The CDR3 loop spans 14 amino acids. CDR3 sequence reads: CASSFRGEGQPQHF. The CDR3 nucleotides read TGTGCCAGCAGTTTCCGCGGGGAGGGCCAGCCCCAGCATTTT.

This chain links TRBV27 with TRBJ1-2; TRBD1 aligns across 10 bases. The V segment lost 5 bases and the J segment 5 bases; nucleotides outside the gene matches: 14. Per germline, CDR1 MNHEY and CDR2 SMNVEV (reference sequence). This CDR3 spans 17 amino acids. In DNA form, the CDR3 reads TGTGCCAGCAGTCCCACTATTTTGACAGGGGGCTTTTATGGCTACACCTTC. Amino acid sequence: CASSPTILTGGFYGYTF.

V is TRBV27 and J is TRBJ2-1; 9 bases agree with TRBD1. V dropped 3 bases and J dropped 4; count of bases not matched to a gene: 4. CDR1 is MNHEY, CDR2 SMNVEV, per germline (reference sequence). The CDR3 extends over 15 amino acids. As DNA, the CDR3 is TGTGCCAGCAGTTTCGAGGGACAGGGTTACAATGAGCAGTTCTTC. Residues: CASSFEGQGYNEQFF.

V usage is TRBV7-2 and J usage is TRBJ2-1; tentative D call: TRBD2 (6 bases). V lost 5 bases and J 4 bases, leaving 15 bases between the germline ends. Germline-derived CDR1 and CDR2 are SGHTA and FQGNSA. CDR3 length equals 15 residues. The CDR3 reads CASSRARERYNEQFF. The CDR3 coding sequence is TGTGCCAGCAGCCGTGCCCGGGAGAGGTACAATGAGCAGTTCTTC.

This chain connects TRBV7-2 to TRBJ1-5; the D is unclear. This CDR3 is 13 amino acids long. Trimming left V 0 bases short and J 7 bases short, with 7 bases between. Germline assignment: CDR1 SGHTA and CDR2 FQGNSA. DNA for the CDR3: TGTGCCAGCAGCTTAGCCAGGCCCCAGCCCCAGCATTTT. Its translation is CASSLARPQPQHF.

Worth noting for this clone: A junction boundary mismatches the germline segment, possibly from a read error. This chain joins TRBV6-4 and TRBJ2-2; 8 bases are shared with TRBD1. The CDR3 is made up of 15 amino acids. Germline CDR1 is MRHNA and CDR2 is SNTAGT. CDR3 sequence (DNA): TGTGCCAGCAGTAACTCAGGACAGGGAGTCGGGGAGCTGTTTTTT. Translation gives CASSNSGQGVGELFF.

CDR3 sequence reads: CASSLMRGGGANVLTF. The CDR3, as DNA: TGTGCCAGCAGCTTAATGAGGGGAGGAGGGGCCAACGTCCTGACTTTC. The chain employs TRBV11-2 and TRBJ2-6; perhaps TRBD2 as D (6 bases). CDR1 and CDR2 (germline): SGHAT, FQNNGV. This CDR3 has 16 residues. Trimming left V 2 bases short and J 4 bases short, with 12 bases between.

The chain links TRBV3-1 (or the pseudogene TRBV3-2) to TRBJ2-4; D is undetermined. Trimming took 2 bases from V and 0 from J, leaving 5 bases between them. The CDR3 has 14 residues. Germline V gene data show CDR1 as LGHDT and CDR2 as YNNKEL (reference sequence). The CDR3 coding sequence is TGTGCCAGCAGCCAAACAGCAGCCAAAAACATTCAGTACTTC. This codes for CASSQTAAKNIQYF.

V usage is TRBV21-1 and J usage is TRBJ2-7; TRBD1, the table's D call, lacks a check against the DNA. TRBV21-1 is tagged as a pseudogene. The CDR3 has 13 amino acids. The DNA of the CDR3 is TGTGCCAGCAACAGGACAGCCTTCCACGAGCAGTACTTC. Protein: CASNRTAFHEQYF.

This clone was observed once. The chain joins TRBV2 to TRBJ2-3; 11 bases fit TRBD2. Germline lookup yields CDR1 SNHLY and CDR2 FYNNEI. V was pared by 6 bases and J by 4 bases, with 3 bases of the junction left unmatched. The CDR3 sequence is 14 residues long. The CDR3 nucleotides read TGTGCCAGCAGCCGACTAGCGGGGCCAGATACGCAGTATTTT. This codes for CASSRLAGPDTQYF.

The rearrangement joins TRBV5-1 to TRBJ1-2; D is uncertain. This CDR3 has 14 residues. Germline lookup yields CDR1 SGHRS and CDR2 YFSETQ. The germline V and J ends were trimmed by 2 bases and 3 bases, with 11 bases remaining between them. This CDR3 reads CASSLPRQDYGYTF. The CDR3 DNA sequence: TGCGCCAGCAGCTTACCGAGACAAGACTATGGCTACACCTTC.

The V gene is TRBV3-1 (or the pseudogene TRBV3-2), the J gene TRBJ2-3, with a possible D match to TRBD2 (5 bases). The CDR3 length is 13 residues. Per the germline V gene, CDR1 is LGHDT and CDR2 is YNNKEL (reference sequence). The germline V and J ends were trimmed by 7 bases and 2 bases, with 10 bases remaining between them. The CDR3 here is CASTPRDTDTQYF. CDR3 in DNA: TGTGCCAGCACTCCACGGGACACAGATACGCAGTATTTT.

As DNA, the CDR3 is TGTGCCAGCAGTTTTCAGACAGGGTTTTACTACGAGCAGTACTTC. Translation gives CASSFQTGFYYEQYF. The chain joins TRBV28 to TRBJ2-7; 7 bases fit TRBD1. Unmatched junction bases numbered 8, after V lost 3 bases and J lost 3 bases. The CDR3 contains 15 residues. Germline V CDR1 and CDR2: MDHEN, SYDVKM.

The rearrangement joins TRBV3-1 (or the pseudogene TRBV3-2) to TRBJ2-2; TRBD1 aligns across 10 bases. The CDR3 consists of 14 residues. Losses at the gene ends were 5 bases for V and 3 bases for J; bases not matched to a gene: 0. Per the germline V gene, CDR1 is LGHDT and CDR2 is YNNKEL (reference sequence). The chain's CDR3 is CASSGQGDTGELFF. The CDR3 DNA is TGTGCCAGCAGCGGACAGGGGGACACCGGGGAGCTGTTTTTT.

This clone was detected only once. V is TRBV9 and J is TRBJ1-2; 12 bases fit TRBD1. Germline lookup yields CDR1 SGDLS and CDR2 YYNGEE. The CDR3 is 14 residues long. With V trimmed by 4 bases and J by 8 bases, 6 bases remained unmatched. The CDR3 loop is CASSPGQGAQGYTF. DNA for the CDR3: TGTGCCAGCAGCCCGGGACAGGGGGCGCAGGGCTACACCTTC. The whole variable domain, filled in from reference TRBV9 and TRBJ1-2, reads DSGVTQTPKHLITATGQRVTLRCSPRSGDLSVYWYQQSLDQGLQFLIQYYNGEERAKGNILERFSAQQFPDLHSELNLSSLELGDSALYFCASSPGQGAQGYTFGSGTRLTVV.

The chain couples TRBV7-9 to TRBJ1-2; D is possibly TRBD1 (6 bases). Germline CDR1 SEHNR, CDR2 FQNEAQ (reference sequence). There are 16 residues in the CDR3. The V end lost 1 base, the J end lost 4 bases, and 16 bases lay between the germline ends. This CDR3 reads CASSLGGSGASYGYTF. For the CDR3, the DNA is TGTGCCAGCAGCTTAGGCGGGTCAGGGGCTTCCTATGGCTACACCTTC.

The J gene is TRBJ2-7, the V gene TRBV11-1; D uncertain. This CDR3 is built from 13 residues. Trimming pared 1 base from V and 3 bases from J, leaving 7 bases between. Germline CDR1 and CDR2: SGHAT and FQDESV (reference sequence). The CDR3 region is CASSLGQFYEQYF. CDR3 bases: TGTGCCAGCAGCTTAGGGCAGTTCTACGAGCAGTACTTC. The variable domain in full, with the rest retrieved from reference TRBV11-1 and TRBJ2-7, is EAEVAQSPRYKITEKSQAVAFWCDPISGHATLYWYRQILGQGPELLVQFQDESVVDDSQLPKDRFSAERLKGVDSTLKIQPAELGDSAMYLCASSLGQFYEQYFGPGTRLTVT.